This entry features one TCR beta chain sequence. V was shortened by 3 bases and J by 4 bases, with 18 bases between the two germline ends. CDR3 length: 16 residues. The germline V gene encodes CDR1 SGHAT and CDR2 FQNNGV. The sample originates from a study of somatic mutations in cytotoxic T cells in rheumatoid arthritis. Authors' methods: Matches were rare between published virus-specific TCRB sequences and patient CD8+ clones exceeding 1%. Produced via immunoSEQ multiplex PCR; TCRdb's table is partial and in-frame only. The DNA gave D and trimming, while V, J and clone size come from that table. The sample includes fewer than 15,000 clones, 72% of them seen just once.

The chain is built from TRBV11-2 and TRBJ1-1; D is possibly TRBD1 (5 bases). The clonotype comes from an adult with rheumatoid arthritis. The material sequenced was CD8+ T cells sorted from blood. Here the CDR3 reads CASSFGGGTLSTEAFF. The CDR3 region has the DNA TGTGCCAGCAGCTTCGGGGGGGGGACCCTTAGCACTGAAGCTTTCTTT.